This TCR beta chain was found in a study of shared clonotypes between healthy human individuals. The CDR3 consists of 15 residues. Germline lookup yields CDR1 MNHNS and CDR2 SASEGT. The V end lost 10 bases, the J end lost 0 bases, and 16 bases lay between the germline ends. In the original workflow: Without quality scores, immunoSEQ junctional reads could not be filtered like full-length reads. Assay used: immunoSEQ multiplex PCR; TCRdb lists only in-frame clones, some missing. D and trimming come from the DNA, and the V and J calls and clone size come from that table. The profile shows about 680,000 clones, around 73% of them singletons. All the donors were Caucasian adults who lived in Nashville, Tennessee. CD4+ cells underwent separation, giving CD45RA+ naive and CD45RA-negative memory subsets.

The chain links TRBV6-1 to TRBJ2-1; D is possibly TRBD1 or TRBD2 (5 bases each). Sequenced sample: memory CD4+ T cells sorted from blood. Subset described: CD45RA-negative fraction. This clonotype originated in a woman in her twenties or thirties in good health. The DNA for the CDR3 is TGTGCCACCCCCAGGGAGCCGAACTCCTACAATGAGCAGTTCTTC. As protein: CATPREPNSYNEQFF.